This TCR beta chain is drawn from a study of T-cell memory formation after mild COVID-19. TCRdb passed the 5' RACE reads through MiXCR, listing each CDR3 protein once. Of 530,000 or so distinct CDR3 sequences in the sample, 17% were seen once. Whole-study findings and limits: Day 15 to 85 contracting clones showed balanced CD4/CD8; later expanders leaned CD4+.

On this clonotype itself: Its antigen is currently unknown.

CDR1 is SGHVS and CDR2 is FQNEAQ in the germline V gene. J was trimmed by 7 bases and V by 0 bases; bases with no gene match: 12. There are 17 residues in the CDR3. V usage is TRBV7-8 and J usage is TRBJ1-2, with 9 nucleotides matching TRBD1. The specimen was PBMCs or a T cell subset sorted from them (not recorded which). This clonotype was sampled from an adult woman who had mild COVID-19 (a few samples of this study predate the infection). Cell type and time point are not known. The CDR3 DNA sequence: TGTGCCAGCAGCTTAGCCCCGACAGGGGGAATTTCGAGTGGCTACACCTTC. Translation: CASSLAPTGGISSGYTF.